This T cell receptor beta chain comes out of a study of cytomegalovirus exposure and HLA in healthy donors. Study results and caveats: Most CMV-associated TCR beta chains were later found to appear HLA-restricted. Across HLA loci, a later analysis found differing TCR association rates, with DRB1 most and HLA-C fewest. Exclusion applied to some V segments, including TRBV6-2 and TRBV6-3, as they were indistinguishable.

The CDR3 extends over 15 amino acids. The trim removed 7 bases at V and 6 bases at J, leaving 11 bases unmatched. Germline CDR1 reads MDHEN; CDR2 reads SYDVKM. Comment on this clone: Its specificity is not known.

Primers: 60 Vbeta forward and 13 Jbeta reverse. Assay used: immunoSEQ multiplex PCR; TCRdb lists only in-frame clones, some missing. The sample lists some 100,000 clones, about 77% occurring once. The genes are TRBV28 and TRBJ2-1; 8 bases line up with TRBD2. This clonotype was sampled from a woman aged 18-29 years in good health and CMV-seropositive. The specimen was PBMCs. CDR3 residues: CASISLGLDLNEQFF. In DNA form, the CDR3 reads TGTGCCAGCATTTCGCTGGGACTAGATCTCAATGAGCAGTTCTTC.